This T cell receptor (beta chain) was sequenced during a study of glioma-infiltrating T cells. Study information: Target coverage was about 4- to 11-fold for about a million blood T cells. Study outcomes and limitations: Only very few CDR3 sequences appeared in both tissue and blood. Non-neoplastic patients had below-expected tissue-blood divergence, while all gliomas exceeded expectation.

In its sample, this clonotype was seen once. Its target is not known. A much more abundant neighbour one base away suggests this may be a read error. Amplification of TCR alpha and beta CDR3 regions from RNA used iRepertoire nested multiplex PCR. One-step reverse transcription and amplification started from approximately 100-400 ng of tissue mRNA or PBMC total RNA. Using its own MiXCR run on the multiplex PCR reads, TCRdb lists one record per CDR3 protein. The table has a few hundred thousand distinct CDR3 sequences, 41% seen once; the top ten hold around 13%. From germline, CDR1 is MNHEY and CDR2 SMNVEV (reference sequence). Trimming stripped 2 bases from V and 4 bases from J, with 14 bases between. The CDR3 runs 16 residues.

This clonotype originated in a human donor with low-grade glioma or glioblastoma, undergoing nonglioma brain surgery, or in good health (not recorded which). The V call is TRBV27, the J call TRBJ2-2, with no clear D. Sequencing was carried out using glioma tissue, nonneoplastic brain tissue, or PBMCs (not recorded which). The chain's CDR3 is CASSLTSPPSTGELFF. The CDR3 region has the DNA TGTGCCAGCAGTTTAACCAGCCCTCCCAGCACCGGGGAGCTGTTTTTT.